A single sample is the source of the 30 T cell receptor beta chains below, sequenced in a study of control samples from healthy donors and cancer patients. The assay was immunoSEQ multiplex PCR, and TCRdb's table has in-frame clones only and misses some. The sample has about 250,000 clones, more than 65% seen once; the top ten hold approximately 12%. The sequencing sample was made of PBMCs. The receptor set was obtained from a woman in her sixties or seventies with lung cancer.

The table lists this clone with a count of one. V usage is TRBV28 and J usage is TRBJ2-7, with 13 bases aligning to TRBD2. Trimming took 4 bases from V and 4 from J; bases not matched to a gene: 10. The CDR3 spans 17 residues. Germline values: CDR1 MDHEN, CDR2 SYDVKM. The DNA for the CDR3 is TGTGCCAGCAGTTACCCTCCAGGACTAGCGGGAGCGTACGAGCAGTACTTC. Its translation is CASSYPPGLAGAYEQYF.

This clone has only a few counts. V usage is TRBV18 and J usage is TRBJ2-1; TRBD2 aligns across 15 bases. The CDR3 has 14 residues. In germline, CDR1 is KGHSH, CDR2 LQKENI. V shed 6 bases and J 8 bases; nucleotides not matched to a gene: 2. The CDR3 coding sequence is TGTGCCAGCTCGGGACTAGCGGGAGGTTATGAGCAGTTCTTC. It specifies CASSGLAGGYEQFF. The variable domain in full, with the rest retrieved from reference TRBV18 and TRBJ2-1, is NAGVMQNPRHLVRRRGQEARLRCSPMKGHSHVYWYRQLPEEGLKFMVYLQKENIIDESGMPKERFSAEFPKEGPSILRIQQVVRGDSAAYFCASSGLAGGYEQFFGPGTRLTVL.

The chain uses TRBV29-1 and TRBJ1-2; D gene unclear. This CDR3 has 10 amino acids. V lost 1 base to trimming and J lost 7 bases, with 4 bases between them. Germline CDR1 reads SQVTM; CDR2 reads ANQGSEA. CDR3 sequence: CSVEASGYTF. For the CDR3, the DNA is TGCAGCGTTGAAGCCAGTGGCTACACCTTC.

The chain couples TRBV6-5 to TRBJ2-1, with TRBD1 matching over 8 bases. Unmatched junction bases numbered 3, after V lost 5 bases and J lost 0 bases. In germline, CDR1 is MNHEY, CDR2 SVGAGI. The CDR3 has 15 residues. CDR3 bases: TGTGCCAGCAGTCCAGGGGGCCTCTCCTACAATGAGCAGTTCTTC. This translates into CASSPGGLSYNEQFF.

In its sample, this clone was seen a few times. The V gene is TRBV5-5, the J gene TRBJ2-7, with D perhaps matching TRBD2 (6 bases). Germline values: CDR1 SGHKS, CDR2 YYEKEE (reference sequence). This CDR3 is built from 15 residues. V gave up 5 bases and J gave up 1 base, with 16 bases separating them. The CDR3 here is CASRGWREQSYEQYF. CDR3 nucleotide sequence: TGTGCCAGCAGGGGGTGGAGGGAACAATCCTACGAGCAGTACTTC.

This clone appeared a single time. The genes are TRBV27 and TRBJ2-7; possible D gene TRBD1, 6 bases. This CDR3 contains 15 residues. CDR1 and CDR2 (germline): MNHEY, SMNVEV (reference sequence). V lost 2 bases to trimming and J lost 0 bases, with 11 bases between them. CDR3 amino acids: CASSLRQDSSYEQYF. The CDR3 DNA reads as TGTGCCAGCAGTTTACGACAGGACAGCTCCTACGAGCAGTACTTC.

This chain joins TRBV29-1 and TRBJ2-3; no firm D call. Per germline, CDR1 SQVTM and CDR2 ANQGSEA. The CDR3 is made up of 13 amino acids. V was shortened by 4 bases and J by 4 bases, with 12 bases between the two germline ends. CDR3 DNA: TGCAGCGTTGTCCGTTCTAGGGCAGATACGCAGTATTTT. This sequence encodes CSVVRSRADTQYF.

The chain carries TRBV11-2 and TRBJ2-7; D unclear. Germline assignment: CDR1 SGHAT and CDR2 FQNNGV. The CDR3 spans 13 residues. V dropped 5 bases and J dropped 6 bases, with 14 bases sitting between them. The CDR3 sequence is CASSLGPPVEQYF. Written as DNA, the CDR3 is TGTGCCAGCAGCCTAGGGCCTCCGGTCGAGCAGTACTTC.

The V gene is TRBV6-5, the J gene TRBJ2-3; 8 bases agree with TRBD2. The germline gives CDR1 MNHEY, CDR2 SVGAGI. V dropped 7 bases and J dropped 0; count of bases not matched to a gene: 3. The CDR3 length is 14 residues. The CDR3 is CASTRGGSTDTQYF. The CDR3 DNA reads TGTGCCAGCACCCGGGGGGGAAGCACAGATACGCAGTATTTT.

V and J are TRBV30 and TRBJ2-2; D remains unclear. The CDR3 is made up of 13 amino acids. CDR1 GTSNPN and CDR2 SVGIG come from the germline V gene (reference sequence). The V gene lost 0 bases and the J gene lost 2 bases, with 4 bases spanning the gap. This CDR3 is CAWSVINTGELFF. CDR3 nucleotide sequence: TGTGCCTGGAGTGTGATAAACACCGGGGAGCTGTTTTTT.

CDR3 protein: CASSGAGVYNEQFF. CDR3 DNA sequence: TGTGCCAGCAGCGGTGCGGGGGTGTATAATGAGCAGTTCTTC. The rearrangement joins TRBV5-8 to TRBJ2-1, with 7 positions matching TRBD2. J lost 7 bases, V lost 4 bases, and 8 bases had no gene match. The germline V gene has CDR1 SGHTS and CDR2 YDEGEE. This CDR3 is built from 14 residues.

V and J are TRBV6-5 and TRBJ2-5; 11 bases align to TRBD1. Germline CDR1 and CDR2: MNHEY and SVGAGI. The V and J ends lost 8 bases and 7 bases, in that order; junction bases with no gene match: 0. The CDR3 loop spans 11 amino acids. CDR3: CASGQGATQYF. The CDR3 DNA sequence: TGTGCCAGCGGACAGGGGGCGACCCAGTACTTC.

This chain uses TRBV19 with TRBJ1-5; possible D gene TRBD1, 6 bases. There are 15 residues in the CDR3. With 4 bases removed from V and 1 base from J, the gap between germline ends came to 11 bases. Germline V gene data show CDR1 as LNHDA and CDR2 as SQIVND (reference sequence). The CDR3 nucleotides read TGTGCCAGTAGTACAGTCACAGGGAGCAATCAGCCCCAGCATTTT. Translation: CASSTVTGSNQPQHF.

This rearrangement joins TRBV6-1 to TRBJ2-1; 12 bases map to TRBD2. The V and J ends lost 4 bases and 0 bases, in that order; junction bases with no gene match: 7. The CDR3 runs 18 residues. Looked up from germline, CDR1 is MNHNS and CDR2 is SASEGT. CDR3: CASSGQGTSGYSYNEQFF. The CDR3 DNA sequence: TGTGCCAGCAGTGGACAGGGGACTAGCGGGTACTCCTACAATGAGCAGTTCTTC.

The chain recombines TRBV6-5 with TRBJ1-5; D remains unclear. Germline CDR1 MNHEY, CDR2 SVGAGI. This CDR3 is built from 13 residues. The V gene lost 6 bases and the J gene lost 3 bases, with 9 bases spanning the gap. The CDR3 loop is CASSWDPNQPQHF. The CDR3 DNA reads as TGTGCCAGCAGCTGGGATCCCAATCAGCCCCAGCATTTT.

The chain recombines TRBV19 with TRBJ1-1, with D unclear. CDR1 and CDR2 (germline): LNHDA, SQIVND (reference sequence). V was pared by 4 bases and J by 1 base, with 7 bases between. CDR3 length: 13 amino acids. CDR3 nucleotide sequence: TGTGCCAGTAGTAGGGGTGAGAACACTGAAGCTTTCTTT. Amino acids: CASSRGENTEAFF.

This clone occurred once. V gene TRBV3-1 (or the pseudogene TRBV3-2) combines with J gene TRBJ1-3; D is ambiguous. The CDR3 sequence is 16 residues long. The V and J ends lost 2 bases and 0 bases respectively, with 11 bases between them. Germline CDR1 is LGHDT and CDR2 is YNNKEL (reference sequence). The CDR3 is CASSQKAIISGNTIYF. In nucleotides, the CDR3 is TGTGCCAGCAGCCAAAAAGCCATAATCTCTGGAAACACCATATATTTT.

The count of this clone is one. CDR3 sequence: CASSSSSPMNTEAFF. The CDR3 DNA is TGTGCCAGCAGCTCTTCCAGCCCGATGAACACTGAAGCTTTCTTT. The chain employs TRBV28 and TRBJ1-1; D remains ambiguous. The germline V gene encodes CDR1 MDHEN and CDR2 SYDVKM. CDR3 length equals 15 residues. V shed 6 bases and J shed 0 bases, with 14 bases lying between them.

This chain connects TRBV5-1 to TRBJ2-7; 7 bases are shared with TRBD1. The CDR3 is 15 residues long. Germline CDR1 and CDR2: SGHRS and YFSETQ. V shed 3 bases and J 5 bases; nucleotides not matched to a gene: 11. CDR3 in DNA: TGCGCCAGCAGCTCCCTGATGACAGGGCGGAACGAGCAGTACTTC. Translation gives CASSSLMTGRNEQYF.

This sequence joins TRBV5-6 and TRBJ2-1, with D unclear. The CDR3 contains 16 residues. The germline V gene has CDR1 SGHDT and CDR2 YYEEEE. Trimming removed 2 bases at V and 4 bases at J, with 16 bases between. DNA of the CDR3: TGTGCCAGCAGCTTCCAAGCGAGGCGAGGTTACAATGAGCAGTTCTTC. As protein: CASSFQARRGYNEQFF.

V and J are TRBV10-3 and TRBJ1-4; 9 bases fit TRBD1. From germline, CDR1 is ENHRY and CDR2 SYGVKD. V was clipped by 6 bases and J by 8 bases; unmatched bases: 7. There are 14 residues in the CDR3. CDR3 nucleotides: TGTGCCATCAGAATGGGGACAGGGTTCGAAAAACTGTTTTTT. Translation: CAIRMGTGFEKLFF.

This clone was detected only a few times. The rearrangement uses TRBV30 and TRBJ1-5, with D perhaps TRBD1 (6 bases). V gave up 3 bases and J gave up 7 bases, with 13 bases separating them. Germline values: CDR1 GTSNPN, CDR2 SVGIG (reference sequence). The CDR3 totals 13 residues. CDR3 nucleotide sequence: TGTGCCTGGAGCCAACAGGGAAACCAGCCCCAGCATTTT. Its protein product is CAWSQQGNQPQHF.

This sequence joins TRBV28 and TRBJ1-2, with a possible D match to TRBD1 (6 bases). Germline-derived CDR1 and CDR2 are MDHEN and SYDVKM. Trimming removed 2 bases from V and 3 bases from J, with 13 bases in between. The CDR3 consists of 15 residues. CDR3 residues: CASSLRTAGDYGYTF. Here the CDR3 DNA reads TGTGCCAGCAGTTTAAGGACGGCAGGGGACTATGGCTACACCTTC.

The J gene is TRBJ1-2, the V gene TRBV18, with 9 bases aligning to TRBD1. The V gene end was trimmed by 4 bases and the J gene end by 8 bases; junction bases not matched to a gene: 5. CDR3 length: 13 residues. Germline values: CDR1 KGHSH, CDR2 LQKENI. The CDR3 nucleotides are TGTGCCAGCTCACGATGGACAGGGGACGGCTACACCTTC. Its translation: CASSRWTGDGYTF.

This clone was picked up one time. The chain recombines TRBV15 with TRBJ2-4; TRBD1 is a possible D gene (5 bases). Germline V lookup: CDR1 LNHNV, CDR2 YYDKDF (reference sequence). This CDR3 is built from 16 residues. Trimming left V 0 bases short and J 8 bases short, with 17 bases between. CDR3 region: CATSREASVAGYIQYF. The CDR3 DNA follows: TGTGCCACCAGCAGAGAAGCGTCTGTTGCAGGGTACATTCAGTACTTC.

The J gene is TRBJ2-1, the V gene TRBV7-3; 10 bases match TRBD1. Germline CDR1 and CDR2: SGHTA and FQGTGA. V shed 6 bases and J 1 base; nucleotides not matched to a gene: 3. The CDR3 is made up of 15 amino acids. CDR3 coding DNA: TGTGCCAGCAGTTGGGACAGGGGATCCTACAATGAGCAGTTCTTC. This sequence encodes CASSWDRGSYNEQFF.

The rearrangement uses TRBV18 and TRBJ2-3; D uncertain. The germline V gene encodes CDR1 KGHSH and CDR2 LQKENI. V was cut by 3 bases and J by 2 bases, with 9 bases left in between. This CDR3 has 14 amino acids. In nucleotides, the CDR3 is TGTGCCAGCTCACCCGCCCTCTTCACAGATACGCAGTATTTT. Translated, it gives CASSPALFTDTQYF.

The chain links TRBV25-1 to TRBJ1-6, with a possible D match to TRBD1 (5 bases). Trimming stripped 8 bases from V and 10 bases from J, with 15 bases between. CDR1 is MGHDK and CDR2 is SYGVNS in the germline V gene. This CDR3 is built from 13 residues. The CDR3 region has the DNA TGTGCCAGCCCGGGGGGGGGTCGGTCACCCCTCCACTTT. It codes for CASPGGGRSPLHF.

This clone appeared a single time. This chain joins TRBV18 and TRBJ2-7; no clear D. V lost 6 bases, J lost 6 bases, and 21 bases lay in between. The CDR3 has 15 residues. The V gene's germline CDR1 is KGHSH and CDR2 LQKENI. The CDR3 region is CASSRRRIEEPEQYF. The CDR3 DNA follows: TGTGCCAGCTCTCGAAGACGAATCGAAGAACCCGAGCAGTACTTC.

The gene calls are TRBV27 and TRBJ2-7; 12 bases align to TRBD1. There are 14 residues in the CDR3. J was trimmed by 6 bases and V by 8 bases; bases with no gene match: 8. Looked up from germline, CDR1 is MNHEY and CDR2 is SMNVEV (reference sequence). The CDR3: CASGFRDRGREQYF. In DNA form, the CDR3 reads TGTGCCAGCGGGTTTAGGGACAGGGGGCGCGAGCAGTACTTC.